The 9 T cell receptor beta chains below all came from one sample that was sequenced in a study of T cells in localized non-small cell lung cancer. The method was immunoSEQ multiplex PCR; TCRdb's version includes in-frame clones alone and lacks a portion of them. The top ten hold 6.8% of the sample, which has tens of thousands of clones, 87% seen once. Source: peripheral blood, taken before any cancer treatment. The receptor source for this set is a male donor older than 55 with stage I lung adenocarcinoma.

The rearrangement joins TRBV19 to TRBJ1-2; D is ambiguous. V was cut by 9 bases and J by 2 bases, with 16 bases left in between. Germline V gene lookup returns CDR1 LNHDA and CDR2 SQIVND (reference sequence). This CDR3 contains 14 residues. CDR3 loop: CASLSVRGNYGYTF. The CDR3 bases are TGTGCCAGCCTCTCGGTACGGGGAAACTATGGCTACACCTTC.

CDR3 DNA sequence: TGTGCCAGCCAGACAGGGGTTCAGCAGAGGAATGAGCAGTTCTTC. Protein sequence: CASQTGVQQRNEQFF. V gene TRBV18 combines with J gene TRBJ2-1, with 8 bases identical to TRBD1. V shed 8 bases and J 7 bases; nucleotides not matched to a gene: 13. CDR3 length equals 15 residues. Germline CDR1 reads KGHSH; CDR2 reads LQKENI.

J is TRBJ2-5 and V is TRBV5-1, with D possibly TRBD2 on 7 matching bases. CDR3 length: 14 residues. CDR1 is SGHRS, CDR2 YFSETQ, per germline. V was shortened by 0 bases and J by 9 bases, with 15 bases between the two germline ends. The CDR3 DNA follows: TGCGCCAGCAGCTTGGCCGCGGGGGCGGGGGCCCAGTACTTC. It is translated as CASSLAAGAGAQYF.

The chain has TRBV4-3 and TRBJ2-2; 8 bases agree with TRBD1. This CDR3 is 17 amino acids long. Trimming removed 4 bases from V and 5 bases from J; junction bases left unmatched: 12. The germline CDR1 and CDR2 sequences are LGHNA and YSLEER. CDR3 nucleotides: TGCGCCAGCAGCCGACAAACCCCAGGGGGCGGGACCGGGGAGCTGTTTTTT. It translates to CASSRQTPGGGTGELFF.

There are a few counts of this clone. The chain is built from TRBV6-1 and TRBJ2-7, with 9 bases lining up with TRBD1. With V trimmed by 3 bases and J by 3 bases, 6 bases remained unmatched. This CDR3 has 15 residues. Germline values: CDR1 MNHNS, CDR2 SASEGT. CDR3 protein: CASSDQPGQGYEQYF. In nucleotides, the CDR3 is TGTGCCAGCAGTGATCAACCGGGACAGGGCTACGAGCAGTACTTC.

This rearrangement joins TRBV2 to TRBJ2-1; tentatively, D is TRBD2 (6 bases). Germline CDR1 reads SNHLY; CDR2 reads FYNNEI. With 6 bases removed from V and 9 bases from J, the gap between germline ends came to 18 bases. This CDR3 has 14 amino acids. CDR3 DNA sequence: TGTGCCAGCAGACAATGGGGGGTTCAGGGTGAGCAGTTCTTC. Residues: CASRQWGVQGEQFF.

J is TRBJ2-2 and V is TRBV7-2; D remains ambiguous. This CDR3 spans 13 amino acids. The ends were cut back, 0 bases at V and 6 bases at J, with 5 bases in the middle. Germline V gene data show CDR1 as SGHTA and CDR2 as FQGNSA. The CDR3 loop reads CASSLASAGELFF. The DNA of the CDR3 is TGTGCCAGCAGCTTAGCCAGCGCCGGGGAGCTGTTTTTT.

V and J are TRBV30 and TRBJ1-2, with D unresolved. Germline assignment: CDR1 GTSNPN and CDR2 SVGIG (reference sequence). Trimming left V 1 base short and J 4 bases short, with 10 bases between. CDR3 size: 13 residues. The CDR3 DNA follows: TGTGCCTGGAGTGAACGCAGACTCTATGGCTACACCTTC. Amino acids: CAWSERRLYGYTF.

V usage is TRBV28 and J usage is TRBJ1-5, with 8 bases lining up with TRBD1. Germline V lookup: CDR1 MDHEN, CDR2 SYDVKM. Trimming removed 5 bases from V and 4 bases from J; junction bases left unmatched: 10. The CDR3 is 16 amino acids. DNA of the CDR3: TGTGCCAGCAGTCGCCCTCAGGGGGCTGGGAATCAGCCCCAGCATTTT. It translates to CASSRPQGAGNQPQHF. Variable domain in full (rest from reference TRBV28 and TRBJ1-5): DVKVTQSSRYLVKRTGEKVFLECVQDMDHENMFWYRQDPGLGLRLIYFSYDVKMKEKGDIPEGYSVSREKKERFSLILESASTNQTSMYLCASSRPQGAGNQPQHFGDGTRLSIL.